Presented here are 10 T cell receptor beta chains from one specimen sequenced in a study of lymphopenia after photon versus proton radiotherapy. Libraries were prepared by immunoSEQ multiplex PCR; TCRdb keeps only in-frame clonotypes and omits some of them. The sample lists about 25,000 clones; approximately 88% were seen once. The sequences come from peripheral blood, collected from a patient treated with photon-based radiotherapy. Receptor source: a man in his fifties with gastric cancer.

The chain couples TRBV5-6 to TRBJ2-7; TRBD2 is a possible D gene (6 bases). The CDR3 is made up of 14 amino acids. Trimming removed 3 bases at V and 3 bases at J, with 13 bases between. Germline lookup yields CDR1 SGHDT and CDR2 YYEEEE. CDR3 DNA sequence: TGTGCCAGCAGCTCCTCGGGACTCTTCTACGAGCAGTACTTC. Translated, it gives CASSSSGLFYEQYF.

The DNA of the CDR3 is TGTGCCAGCAGCTCAGACGCGGGGGGGCCTGGGGAGACCCAGTACTTC. Amino acids: CASSSDAGGPGETQYF. The genes are TRBV13 and TRBJ2-5; 9 bases agree with TRBD2. J lost 5 bases, V lost 4 bases, and 11 bases had no gene match. The CDR3 has 16 residues. The germline gives CDR1 PRHDT, CDR2 FYEKMQ (reference sequence). The complete variable domain, with remaining parts taken from reference TRBV13 and TRBJ2-5, reads AAGVIQSPRHLIKEKRETATLKCYPIPRHDTVYWYQQGPGQDPQFLISFYEKMQSDKGSIPDRFSAQQFSDYHSELNMSSLELGDSALYFCASSSDAGGPGETQYFGPGTRLLVL.

The gene calls are TRBV5-4 and TRBJ2-5, with 11 bases lining up with TRBD2. CDR3 length: 15 residues. V was clipped by 2 bases and J by 2 bases; unmatched bases: 2. Germline assignment: CDR1 SGHNT and CDR2 YYREEE (reference sequence). In nucleotides, the CDR3 is TGTGCCAGCAGCTTATTAGCGGGAGGGCAAGAGACCCAGTACTTC. It encodes CASSLLAGGQETQYF. Filled out from reference TRBV5-4 and TRBJ2-5, the complete variable domain reads ETGVTQSPTHLIKTRGQQVTLRCSSQSGHNTVSWYQQALGQGPQFIFQYYREEENGRGNFPPRFSGLQFPNYSSELNVNALELDDSALYLCASSLLAGGQETQYFGPGTRLLVL.

This clone was counted between two and nine times. This chain joins TRBV5-6 and TRBJ1-5, with D possibly TRBD1 on 6 matching bases. The CDR3 totals 16 residues. Germline V gene lookup returns CDR1 SGHDT and CDR2 YYEEEE. Trimming took 5 bases from V and 4 from J, leaving 19 bases between them. CDR3 coding DNA: TGTGCCAGCAGTCGCACAATCGGGACACTGAATCAGCCCCAGCATTTT. Residues: CASSRTIGTLNQPQHF.

CDR3 DNA sequence: TGTGCCAGCTCACCCACCTACAGGGCTGGGAGCACAGATACGCAGTATTTT. It is translated as CASSPTYRAGSTDTQYF. The chain recombines TRBV18 with TRBJ2-3; possibly TRBD1 for D (6 bases). V was cut by 3 bases and J by 0 bases, with 16 bases left in between. Germline CDR1 reads KGHSH; CDR2 reads LQKENI. CDR3 length: 17 residues. The whole variable domain, filled in from reference TRBV18 and TRBJ2-3, reads NAGVMQNPRHLVRRRGQEARLRCSPMKGHSHVYWYRQLPEEGLKFMVYLQKENIIDESGMPKERFSAEFPKEGPSILRIQQVVRGDSAAYFCASSPTYRAGSTDTQYFGPGTRLTVL.

The rearrangement uses TRBV30 and TRBJ1-5; D might be TRBD1 (6 bases). Germline CDR1 is GTSNPN and CDR2 is SVGIG (reference sequence). The CDR3 sequence is 14 residues long. V lost 2 bases and J 6 bases, leaving 14 bases between the germline ends. This CDR3 is CAWSHTGSGQPQHF. The CDR3 DNA reads as TGTGCCTGGAGTCATACAGGGTCCGGTCAGCCCCAGCATTTT.

This chain joins TRBV28 and TRBJ1-2, with D maybe TRBD1 (5 bases). Germline V CDR1 and CDR2: MDHEN, SYDVKM. V was pared by 7 bases and J by 7 bases, with 25 bases between. The CDR3 runs to 16 residues. The CDR3 loop reads CASINPRLGRVVGYTF. CDR3 bases: TGTGCCAGCATCAACCCCCGGTTGGGCAGGGTGGTTGGCTACACCTTC.

The gene calls are TRBV2 and TRBJ1-5; D possibly corresponds to TRBD1 (5 bases). Germline V CDR1 and CDR2: SNHLY, FYNNEI. This CDR3 spans 12 amino acids. V lost 6 bases, J lost 11 bases, and 14 bases lay in between. The CDR3 nucleotides are TGTGCCAGCAGGTTTGTCCAGGGAGCCCAGCATTTT. The encoded protein is CASRFVQGAQHF. The whole variable domain, filled in from reference TRBV2 and TRBJ1-5, reads EPEVTQTPSHQVTQMGQEVILRCVPISNHLYFYWYRQILGQKVEFLVSFYNNEISEKSEIFDDQFSVERPDGSNFTLKIRSTKLEDSAMYFCASRFVQGAQHFGDGTRLSIL.

The genes are TRBV11-2 and TRBJ1-2; tentative D call: TRBD1 (6 bases). The length of the CDR3 is 14 residues. The germline V and J ends were trimmed by 5 bases and 2 bases, with 12 bases remaining between them. CDR1 SGHAT and CDR2 FQNNGV come from the germline V gene. The CDR3 loop reads CASSVRQANYGYTF. In DNA, the CDR3 is TGTGCCAGCAGCGTAAGACAGGCAAACTATGGCTACACCTTC.

This sequence joins TRBV5-1 and TRBJ1-1; D unclear. Looked up from germline, CDR1 is SGHRS and CDR2 is YFSETQ. The CDR3 spans 13 residues. V lost 0 bases, J lost 10 bases, and 13 bases lay in between. In nucleotides, the CDR3 is TGCGCCAGCAGCTTGGGGGCAGTCAAGCCAGCTTTCTTT. It yields the protein CASSLGAVKPAFF.